These T cell receptor beta chains were read from a single sample in a study of blood T cell repertoires in COVID-19. Measured with immunoSEQ multiplex PCR; TCRdb has only the in-frame clones, and not every one. The table records around 120,000 clones, 85% to 90% of them present only once. Sequenced input: peripheral blood. All receptors derive from a woman in her seventies with acute or convalescent COVID-19. CDR3s include the opening cysteine and the closing phenylalanine or tryptophan. A D gene is named only where the DNA matches it firmly. Rows may omit the clone size; those that give it use once, few, many or a size class.

D	V	size	J	DNA	CDR3
-	TRBV30	-	TRBJ1-4	TGTGCCGGGGGAGCCACCGGAGGAAAACTGTTTTTT	CAGGATGGKLFF
TRBD1	TRBV2	-	TRBJ1-5	TGTGCCAGCAGTGCCGGGACAGGGAGCAGCAATCAGCCCCAGCATTTT	CASSAGTGSSNQPQHF
TRBD1	TRBV6-5	-	TRBJ1-1	TGTGCCAGCAGTTCGGAACAGGGGGTCATCACTGAAGCTTTCTTT	CASSSEQGVITEAFF
-	TRBV12-3/TRBV12-4	-	TRBJ1-2	TGTGCCAGCAGTTTTAACTATAACTATGGCTACACCTTC	CASSFNYNYGYTF
-	TRBV29-1	-	TRBJ2-1	TGCAGCGTTGGGGCGGGGAGCAATGAGCAGTTCTTC	CSVGAGSNEQFF
-	TRBV2	-	TRBJ2-7	TGTGCCAGCAGTGGGCCAGGGGACTCCTACGAGCAGTACTTC	CASSGPGDSYEQYF
-	TRBV30	once	TRBJ1-1	TGTGCCTGGAGTGTTGGGGCAGGGGTGGGCACTGAAGCTTTCTTT	CAWSVGAGVGTEAFF
TRBD1	TRBV6-5	-	TRBJ2-5	TGTGCCAGCAGTTACTCAGGGGGCAGACAAGAGACCCAGTACTTC	CASSYSGGRQETQYF
TRBD1	TRBV7-2	-	TRBJ1-2	TGTGCCAGCAGCCCATATCGGCTGACAGGGGAAGACGACTATGGCTACACCTTC	CASSPYRLTGEDDYGYTF
TRBD2	TRBV6-5	-	TRBJ2-7	TGTGCCAGCTCCTGGGGGACTAACTACGAGCAGTACTTC	CASSWGTNYEQYF
TRBD2	TRBV7-9	once	TRBJ2-5	TGTGCCAGCAGCTTACCCCTAGCGGGGCAAGAGACCCAGTACTTC	CASSLPLAGQETQYF
-	TRBV18	once	TRBJ1-4	TGTGCCAGCTCACCGAGGGATGGCACTAATGAAAAACTGTTTTTT	CASSPRDGTNEKLFF
TRBD1	TRBV14	-	TRBJ2-2	TGTGCCAGCAGCCGCACTGGACAGGGATACACCGGGGAGCTGTTTTTT	CASSRTGQGYTGELFF
TRBD1	TRBV3-1/TRBV3-2	-	TRBJ2-7	TGTGCCAGCAGCCAAGCACGACAGGGGCCCTTGTCCTACGAGCAGTACTTC	CASSQARQGPLSYEQYF
TRBD2	TRBV7-3	once	TRBJ2-6	TGTGCCAGCAGCCTGACGGTTGGACTAGCGGGGGGTGGTCCGTCTGGGGCCAACGTCCTGACTTTC	CASSLTVGLAGGGPSGANVLTF
TRBD2	TRBV5-1	once	TRBJ2-7	TGCGCCAGCAGCCCACCGGGACTAGCGGGGAGCTACGAGCAGTACTTC	CASSPPGLAGSYEQYF
TRBD2	TRBV5-5	few	TRBJ2-7	TGTGCCAGCAGCTTGGAGGTAGCGGGTCTCTCCTACGAGCAGTACTTC	CASSLEVAGLSYEQYF
TRBD1	TRBV7-6	-	TRBJ1-4	TGTGCCAGCAGCCCCCGGACAGGAAAGAATGAAAAACTGTTTTTT	CASSPRTGKNEKLFF
TRBD1	TRBV9	-	TRBJ2-7	TGTGCCAGCAGCCCCGGGGGCGGGACAGGGAACTACGAGCAGTACTTC	CASSPGGGTGNYEQYF
TRBD2	TRBV6-4	-	TRBJ2-2	TGTGCCAGCAGGCTAGCGGGGGACACCGGGGAGCTGTTTTTT	CASRLAGDTGELFF
-	TRBV6-5	-	TRBJ1-6	TGTGCCAGCAGTTTAGGAGGCCAGGCCTCACCCCTCCACTTT	CASSLGGQASPLHF
-	TRBV7-9	-	TRBJ1-6	TGTGCCAGCAGCCAAGGTTCGACACGATATAATTCACCCCTCCACTTT	CASSQGSTRYNSPLHF
-	TRBV27	once	TRBJ2-5	TGTGCCAGCAGCACAGCTCCCCGGGGGACCCAGTACTTC	CASSTAPRGTQYF
-	TRBV6-4	few	TRBJ1-5	TGTGCCAGCAGTGACAGCAGGGGCCCCCGGATATGCAATCAGCCCCAGCATTTT	CASSDSRGPRICNQPQHF
-	TRBV19	-	TRBJ1-3	TGTGCCAGTAGGACAACTGGAAACACCATATATTTT	CASRTTGNTIYF
TRBD2	TRBV4-2	-	TRBJ2-2	TGTGCCAGCAGCCAAGCCACTAGCGGGGGGGCCGGGGAGCTGTTTTTT	CASSQATSGGAGELFF
-	TRBV19	once	TRBJ2-1	TGTGCCAGTAGTCCCGTCTACAATGAGCAGTTCTTC	CASSPVYNEQFF
-	TRBV11-2	-	TRBJ1-4	TGTGCCAGCAGCTTTGTAAACGGCGGTGAAAAACTGTTTTTT	CASSFVNGGEKLFF
-	TRBV6-5	-	TRBJ1-1	TGTGCCAGCAGTTATTGGGGGGGACTGGGGACTGAAGCTTTCTTT	CASSYWGGLGTEAFF
-	TRBV5-1	once	TRBJ2-5	TGCGCCAGCAGCTTGGTTATGGGGCGCGAGGAGACCCAGTACTTC	CASSLVMGREETQYF
TRBD1	TRBV6-2/TRBV6-3	-	TRBJ1-6	TGTGCCAGCAGCCGACAGGGGGGAAATTCACCCCTCCACTTT	CASSRQGGNSPLHF
TRBD1	TRBV11-2	-	TRBJ1-6	TGTGCCAGCAGCCCAGCCGGGACAGGGCGTTCACCCCTCCACTTT	CASSPAGTGRSPLHF
-	TRBV12-3/TRBV12-4	-	TRBJ1-1	TGTGCCAGCAGCTTTTCAGGGGACGCTGAAGCTTTCTTT	CASSFSGDAEAFF
TRBD1	TRBV28	-	TRBJ1-2	TGTGCCAGCAGTCCCCGGACAGGAGGGGTATATGGCTACACCTTC	CASSPRTGGVYGYTF
-	TRBV9	-	TRBJ2-7	TGTGCCAGCAGCGCTCCCGGCCGGGTGCAGTACTTC	CASSAPGRVQYF
-	TRBV6-1	-	TRBJ1-5	TGTGCCAGCAGTGAAGCGGGGGGGAATCAGCCCCAGCATTTT	CASSEAGGNQPQHF
-	TRBV9	-	TRBJ1-4	TGTGCCAGCAGCGCCACTCTCAATCGAGAAAAACTGTTTTTT	CASSATLNREKLFF
-	TRBV7-3	-	TRBJ2-2	TGTGCCAGCAGCCGGGAGCCCCCGGGAACCGGGGAGCTGTTTTTT	CASSREPPGTGELFF
-	TRBV4-1	-	TRBJ2-5	TGCGCCAGCAGCCAAGACAACCGAGGGTGGGAGACCCAGTACTTC	CASSQDNRGWETQYF
TRBD1	TRBV28	-	TRBJ1-2	TGTGCCAGCAGTTTCGGACAGGGCGGCTACACCTTC	CASSFGQGGYTF
-	TRBV5-4	-	TRBJ2-4	TGTGCCAGCAGCTTGAGGGGGCGGGGAAAGTCGGAGATTCAGTACTTC	CASSLRGRGKSEIQYF
-	TRBV7-9	once	TRBJ1-5	TGTGCCAGCACCCCCTTGGAGGGACCCCAGCATTTT	CASTPLEGPQHF
TRBD1	TRBV3-1/TRBV3-2	-	TRBJ1-3	TGTGCCAGCAGCCATAGGACAGGGGCTGGAAACACCATATATTTT	CASSHRTGAGNTIYF
TRBD1	TRBV5-1	-	TRBJ2-7	TGCGCCAGCAGCTTGGCCTTGGACAGGGGCTACGAGCAGTACTTC	CASSLALDRGYEQYF
TRBD2	TRBV19	-	TRBJ2-4	TGTGCCAGTAGTAGAACTAGCGGGGGGGACCTAGCCAAAAACATTCAGTACTTC	CASSRTSGGDLAKNIQYF
TRBD1	TRBV27	-	TRBJ1-2	TGTGCCAGCAGTACCCAGGGGGCGTTGAACTATGGCTACACCTTC	CASSTQGALNYGYTF
TRBD1	TRBV5-6	-	TRBJ1-1	TGTGCCAGCAGCCCTGCAGGGACAGGTCGCACTGAAGCTTTCTTT	CASSPAGTGRTEAFF
TRBD1	TRBV27	once	TRBJ2-1	TGTGCCAGCAGTTCTGCAGGGGGCCCCTCCTACAATGAGCAGTTCTTC	CASSSAGGPSYNEQFF
TRBD1	TRBV28	-	TRBJ1-1	TGTGCCAGCAGTCCCTCGAGTTGGGGACAGGTCCTAGCTTTCTTT	CASSPSSWGQVLAFF
TRBD1	TRBV5-1	-	TRBJ1-2	TGCGCCAGCAGCCCGGCTGCCCGGACAGGGGGCGTTGAATATGGCTACACCTTC	CASSPAARTGGVEYGYTF
-	TRBV28	-	TRBJ1-1	TGTGCCAGCAGTGTCGGGGGTCCTCCCCACACTGAAGCTTTCTTT	CASSVGGPPHTEAFF
-	TRBV19	-	TRBJ1-5	TGTGCCAGTAGTATTCGGCAGGCGGGGGTTGATCCCCAGCATTTT	CASSIRQAGVDPQHF
-	TRBV5-6	-	TRBJ1-4	TGTGCCAGCAGCTTGGTGGGGGCTGGAACTAATGAAAAACTGTTTTTT	CASSLVGAGTNEKLFF
-	TRBV28	-	TRBJ2-7	TGTGCCAGCAACGGAGACCTCGGTGAGCAGTACTTC	CASNGDLGEQYF
TRBD1	TRBV7-9	-	TRBJ2-6	TGTGCCAGCAGCTTAGAGGGGGCAGGCTCTGGGGCCAACGTCCTGACTTTC	CASSLEGAGSGANVLTF